This is a list of T cell receptor beta chains from one sample in a study of beta chain features in type 1 diabetes. The data were produced by immunoSEQ multiplex PCR, yet TCRdb's version contains in-frame clones alone and is incomplete. The data contain hundreds of thousands of clones, roughly 13% of them singletons. Sequencing was performed on naive CD4+ T cells from blood. These TCRs come from a man between 18 and 35 years old with type 1 diabetes. Both conserved end residues are part of each CDR3. D genes are given only for firm matches. Size is stated for part of the rows, as once, few or many counts, or as a class when the clone is expanded.

cdr3_nt: TGTGCCTACCAATTAGCAATCTCTGGAAACACCATATATTTT
cdr3_aa: CAYQLAISGNTIYF
v_call: TRBV30
j_call: TRBJ1-3
clone_size: .
d_call: .

cdr3_nt: TGTGCCAGCAGTCCTCCGGACTTTCCCCAGGGAGGCTACACCTTC
cdr3_aa: CASSPPDFPQGGYTF
v_call: TRBV28
j_call: TRBJ1-2
clone_size: .
d_call: .

cdr3_nt: TGTGCCAGCAGCTGGGCGTGGACAGGGGATGGGGCCAACGTCCTGACTTTC
cdr3_aa: CASSWAWTGDGANVLTF
v_call: TRBV7-9
j_call: TRBJ2-6
clone_size: .
d_call: TRBD1

cdr3_nt: TGTGCCAGCAGCCGAACCTCAGGCAGGGGGTATGAGCAGTTCTTC
cdr3_aa: CASSRTSGRGYEQFF
v_call: TRBV11-3
j_call: TRBJ2-1
clone_size: .
d_call: TRBD1

cdr3_nt: TGCGCCAGCAGCCCGCGGACAGGCGATGGCTACACCTTC
cdr3_aa: CASSPRTGDGYTF
v_call: TRBV4-3
j_call: TRBJ1-2
clone_size: .
d_call: TRBD1

cdr3_nt: TGCGCCAGCAGCCAAGATTTGTCCGGATCTCCAGGGGACGAGCAGTACTTC
cdr3_aa: CASSQDLSGSPGDEQYF
v_call: TRBV4-3
j_call: TRBJ2-7
clone_size: few
d_call: .

cdr3_nt: TGCAGCGTTCGAGGGACGAGCAAATCCTACGAGCAGTACTTC
cdr3_aa: CSVRGTSKSYEQYF
v_call: TRBV29-1
j_call: TRBJ2-7
clone_size: .
d_call: .

cdr3_nt: TGTGCCAGCGGTACGAACACTGAAGCTTTCTTT
cdr3_aa: CASGTNTEAFF
v_call: TRBV28
j_call: TRBJ1-1
clone_size: few
d_call: .

cdr3_nt: TGTGCCAGCAGGGGGACAGGGAGGGACGGCTACACCTTC
cdr3_aa: CASRGTGRDGYTF
v_call: TRBV6-5
j_call: TRBJ1-2
clone_size: few
d_call: TRBD1

cdr3_nt: TGTGCCAGCAGCCTGCGGTCAGGCGAGCAGTACTTC
cdr3_aa: CASSLRSGEQYF
v_call: TRBV14
j_call: TRBJ2-7
clone_size: .
d_call: .

cdr3_nt: TGTGCCAGCTCAACAGTCGGGGACAGCATCTATCATACTACTCGAACAGATACGCAGTATTTT
cdr3_aa: CASSTVGDSIYHTTRTDTQYF
v_call: TRBV18
j_call: TRBJ2-3
clone_size: few
d_call: TRBD1

cdr3_nt: TGTGCCAGCAGCCAAGATGGGGGACAGGGGCCTGGCTACACCTTC
cdr3_aa: CASSQDGGQGPGYTF
v_call: TRBV4-2
j_call: TRBJ1-2
clone_size: .
d_call: TRBD1

cdr3_nt: TGTGCCAGCAGCCAAGAAGAGGGGCGCCAAGAGACCCAGTACTTC
cdr3_aa: CASSQEEGRQETQYF
v_call: TRBV4-2
j_call: TRBJ2-5
clone_size: .
d_call: .

cdr3_nt: TGCAGTGCCGCTAACTATGGCTACACCTTC
cdr3_aa: CSAANYGYTF
v_call: TRBV20-1
j_call: TRBJ1-2
clone_size: .
d_call: .

cdr3_nt: TGTGCCAGCAGTTACCCCGGGACAGGGGATCAGTCTGAAGCTTTCTTT
cdr3_aa: CASSYPGTGDQSEAFF
v_call: TRBV6-6
j_call: TRBJ1-1
clone_size: .
d_call: TRBD1

cdr3_nt: TGTGCCAGCAGCTTGGACAGGGTACGGGCAGAGACCCAGTACTTC
cdr3_aa: CASSLDRVRAETQYF
v_call: TRBV5-6
j_call: TRBJ2-5
clone_size: few
d_call: .

cdr3_nt: TGTGCCATCAGTGAGACAACAGGGGCGGGCTACGAGCAGTACTTC
cdr3_aa: CAISETTGAGYEQYF
v_call: TRBV10-3
j_call: TRBJ2-7
clone_size: few
d_call: TRBD1

cdr3_nt: TGTGCCAGCAGCCAGAGACAGGGGAGCAACGAGCAGTACTTC
cdr3_aa: CASSQRQGSNEQYF
v_call: TRBV5-4
j_call: TRBJ2-7
clone_size: few
d_call: TRBD1

cdr3_nt: TGCGCCAGCAGCGGCGGGACGTCGGAGAGAGGACAGTTCTTC
cdr3_aa: CASSGGTSERGQFF
v_call: TRBV5-1
j_call: TRBJ2-1
clone_size: .
d_call: .

cdr3_nt: TGTGCCAGCAGCCCCGCCCCACTAGCGGGAGAACCCTATGAGCAGTTCTTC
cdr3_aa: CASSPAPLAGEPYEQFF
v_call: TRBV14
j_call: TRBJ2-1
clone_size: .
d_call: TRBD2

cdr3_nt: TGTGCCAGCAGCGTAGTAGCTCCAGGGGACACCGGGGAGCTGTTTTTT
cdr3_aa: CASSVVAPGDTGELFF
v_call: TRBV9
j_call: TRBJ2-2
clone_size: few
d_call: .

cdr3_nt: TGCGCCAGCAGCTACCTAGCGGGAGTGGACAATGAGCAGTTCTTC
cdr3_aa: CASSYLAGVDNEQFF
v_call: TRBV5-1
j_call: TRBJ2-1
clone_size: .
d_call: TRBD2

cdr3_nt: TGTGCCAGCAGTGAACTCTCACGGAATCAGCCCCAGCATTTT
cdr3_aa: CASSELSRNQPQHF
v_call: TRBV2
j_call: TRBJ1-5
clone_size: .
d_call: .

cdr3_nt: TGTGCCAGCAGCTTGGGGGGCCAAGAGACCCAGTACTTC
cdr3_aa: CASSLGGQETQYF
v_call: TRBV5-4
j_call: TRBJ2-5
clone_size: .
d_call: .

cdr3_nt: TGTGCCAGCAGTTTACCCGGCCCAGACATTCAGTACTTC
cdr3_aa: CASSLPGPDIQYF
v_call: TRBV28
j_call: TRBJ2-4
clone_size: .
d_call: .

cdr3_nt: TGTGCCAGCAGCGTACAGGGGGAAGATACGCAGTATTTT
cdr3_aa: CASSVQGEDTQYF
v_call: TRBV7-2
j_call: TRBJ2-3
clone_size: few
d_call: TRBD1

cdr3_nt: TGTGCCAGCAGTGATGGACAGGGCCAGGGACCCCTCCACTTT
cdr3_aa: CASSDGQGQGPLHF
v_call: TRBV25-1
j_call: TRBJ1-6
clone_size: few
d_call: TRBD1

cdr3_nt: TGTGCCTGGATCATGGGGGGAAAGCGGGTTGGCACAGATACGCAGTATTTT
cdr3_aa: CAWIMGGKRVGTDTQYF
v_call: TRBV30
j_call: TRBJ2-3
clone_size: few
d_call: .

cdr3_nt: TGTGCCAGCAGGACAGGCAGCACAGATACGCAGTATTTT
cdr3_aa: CASRTGSTDTQYF
v_call: TRBV6-5
j_call: TRBJ2-3
clone_size: few
d_call: .

cdr3_nt: TGCGCCAGCAGTGAGTCGACCGGGACCGAGCAGTACTTC
cdr3_aa: CASSESTGTEQYF
v_call: TRBV10-2
j_call: TRBJ2-7
clone_size: .
d_call: .

cdr3_nt: TGTGCCAGTAGTGAACAGGGGGATCAGCCCCAGCATTTT
cdr3_aa: CASSEQGDQPQHF
v_call: TRBV19
j_call: TRBJ1-5
clone_size: .
d_call: TRBD1

cdr3_nt: TGTGCCAGCACTGGGAACTATGGCTACACCTTC
cdr3_aa: CASTGNYGYTF
v_call: TRBV6-5
j_call: TRBJ1-2
clone_size: .
d_call: .

cdr3_nt: TGTGCCAGCAGCCCACGGGGCATTCAAGAGACCCAGTACTTC
cdr3_aa: CASSPRGIQETQYF
v_call: TRBV9
j_call: TRBJ2-5
clone_size: .
d_call: .

cdr3_nt: TGTGCCAGCAGCGGGGGACTAGCGGGGGGCCAGGATACGCAGTATTTT
cdr3_aa: CASSGGLAGGQDTQYF
v_call: TRBV9
j_call: TRBJ2-3
clone_size: few
d_call: TRBD2

cdr3_nt: TGTGCCATCAGGGAGAGCACAGATACGCAGTATTTT
cdr3_aa: CAIRESTDTQYF
v_call: TRBV10-3
j_call: TRBJ2-3
clone_size: .
d_call: .

cdr3_nt: TGTGCCAGCAGCTTAGACGACTGGCAAGAGACCCAGTACTTC
cdr3_aa: CASSLDDWQETQYF
v_call: TRBV7-9
j_call: TRBJ2-5
clone_size: .
d_call: .

cdr3_nt: TGCGCCAGCAGCTTGACGGCAGAAGAGACCCAGTACTTC
cdr3_aa: CASSLTAEETQYF
v_call: TRBV5-1
j_call: TRBJ2-5
clone_size: .
d_call: .

cdr3_nt: TGCGCCAGCAGTCAACAGGGGAATACTGAAGCTTTCTTT
cdr3_aa: CASSQQGNTEAFF
v_call: TRBV23-1
j_call: TRBJ1-1
clone_size: .
d_call: .

cdr3_nt: TGTGCCAGCAGCCCCTCGAGGGGAGCTAATGAAAAACTGTTTTTT
cdr3_aa: CASSPSRGANEKLFF
v_call: TRBV21-1
j_call: TRBJ1-4
clone_size: .
d_call: .

cdr3_nt: TGCGCCAGCAGCTTGGTGGGACAGGGGGTAAATGAGCAGTTCTTC
cdr3_aa: CASSLVGQGVNEQFF
v_call: TRBV5-1
j_call: TRBJ2-1
clone_size: few
d_call: TRBD1

cdr3_nt: TGTGCCAGCAGCCCCGGGACAGACTATGGCTACACCTTC
cdr3_aa: CASSPGTDYGYTF
v_call: TRBV7-2
j_call: TRBJ1-2
clone_size: few
d_call: TRBD1

cdr3_nt: TGTGCCAGCACCGACAGGGGGCGATACGAGCAGTACTTC
cdr3_aa: CASTDRGRYEQYF
v_call: TRBV6-6
j_call: TRBJ2-7
clone_size: .
d_call: TRBD1